Presented here are 14 T cell receptor beta chains from one specimen sequenced in a study of patients and donors after allogeneic stem cell transplantation. TCRdb re-derived calls from the RT-PCR reads in MiXCR, one entry per CDR3 protein. The sample holds 410,000 or so distinct CDR3 sequences; around 16% are singletons and the top ten take 7.2%. The sample comprised blood, either unsorted or a sorted T cell fraction (not recorded which). These receptors were taken from a human donor who was either an allogeneic HSCT recipient or a stem cell or donor lymphocyte infusion donor (not recorded which). It is not recorded whose cells these are; they may come from a transplant donor.

This clonotype came up once. The genes are TRBV7-8 and TRBJ1-1; 8 positions match TRBD1. Trimming took 2 bases from V and 5 from J; bases not matched to a gene: 13. CDR3 size: 17 residues. Germline V lookup: CDR1 SGHVS, CDR2 FQNEAQ. The CDR3: CASSLTGQGFGRTEAFF. The CDR3 DNA reads TGTGCCAGCAGCTTAACTGGACAGGGCTTCGGGAGGACTGAAGCTTTCTTT.

This clonotype turned up a few times. The J gene is TRBJ2-3, the V gene TRBV10-3; TRBD2 matches 12 bases. The germline V gene has CDR1 ENHRY and CDR2 SYGVKD. The CDR3 contains 15 residues. Losses at the gene ends were 6 bases for V and 9 bases for J; bases not matched to a gene: 10. The CDR3 protein is CAISTLAGGLLTQYF. In DNA, the CDR3 is TGTGCCATCAGCACCCTAGCGGGGGGGCTTCTCACGCAGTATTTT.

Ten or more counts support this clonotype. The gene calls are TRBV12-3 or TRBV12-4 and TRBJ1-3, with D possibly matching TRBD1 (5 bases). The CDR3 runs 13 residues. V shed 9 bases and J shed 0 bases, with 9 bases lying between them. The CDR3 DNA is TGTGCCAGTGACAGTTACTCTGGAAACACCATATATTTT. The encoded protein is CASDSYSGNTIYF.

This clonotype has just a few counts. The genes are TRBV4-1 and TRBJ2-3; 7 bases fit TRBD2. With 0 bases clipped from V and 2 bases from J, the junction kept 8 bases outside the gene matches. Per germline, CDR1 MGHRA and CDR2 YSYEKL. The CDR3 runs 17 residues. The CDR3 DNA reads as TGCGCCAGCAGCCAAGATCTAATGGGGGGGGACACAGATACGCAGTATTTT. Its translation is CASSQDLMGGDTDTQYF.

This clonotype was counted between two and nine times. The J gene is TRBJ2-1, the V gene TRBV20-1; D is possibly TRBD2 (7 bases). CDR1 is DFQATT, CDR2 SNEGSKA, per germline (reference sequence). Trimming stripped 1 base from V and 5 bases from J, with 18 bases between. The CDR3 totals 16 residues. CDR3 amino acids: CSARVIEAGAHNEQFF. The CDR3 bases are TGCAGTGCTAGAGTGATCGAGGCGGGGGCCCACAATGAGCAGTTCTTC.

The table lists this clonotype with many counts. V and J are TRBV10-3 and TRBJ2-7, with D perhaps TRBD1 (6 bases). Trimming took 4 bases from V and 2 from J, leaving 12 bases between them. From germline, CDR1 is ENHRY and CDR2 SYGVKD. The CDR3 extends over 14 amino acids. The DNA of the CDR3 is TGTGCCATCAGTGGGAAGGACAGAGCCTACGAGCAGTACTTC. Its translation is CAISGKDRAYEQYF.

This sequence joins TRBV6-2 or TRBV6-3 and TRBJ2-1; TRBD1 is a possible D gene (5 bases). Trimming cost V 3 bases and J 9 bases, with 12 bases left between them. The CDR3 spans 13 residues. CDR1 MNHEY and CDR2 SVGEGT come from the germline V gene. The CDR3: CASSYGLRVEQFF. For the CDR3, the DNA is TGTGCCAGCAGTTATGGCCTCAGGGTTGAGCAGTTCTTC.

This clonotype has more than one count but fewer than ten. The genes are TRBV4-3 and TRBJ1-6, with 8 bases lining up with TRBD1. The CDR3 length is 15 residues. The germline V gene encodes CDR1 LGHNA and CDR2 YSLEER. Unmatched junction bases numbered 8, after V lost 3 bases and J lost 10 bases. DNA of the CDR3: TGCGCCAGCAGCCAGTACACAGGGGGAGGCTCACCCCTCCACTTT. Translated: CASSQYTGGGSPLHF.

The table lists this clonotype with a few counts. This rearrangement joins TRBV6-5 to TRBJ2-2; D remains ambiguous. Germline CDR1 is MNHEY and CDR2 is SVGAGI. With 2 bases removed from V and 7 bases from J, the gap between germline ends came to 8 bases. The CDR3 sequence is 13 residues long. The CDR3 DNA reads TGTGCCAGCAGTTACCTTCAAATCGGGGAGCTGTTTTTT. Translating it yields CASSYLQIGELFF.

This clonotype was detected only a few times. This chain joins TRBV11-2 and TRBJ1-2; 7 positions match TRBD1. CDR1 is SGHAT, CDR2 FQNNGV, per germline. J lost 4 bases, V lost 3 bases, and 11 bases had no gene match. The CDR3 is made up of 16 amino acids. The CDR3 is CASSLDRDRVVYGYTF. Written as DNA, the CDR3 is TGTGCCAGCAGCTTGGACCGGGACAGAGTAGTCTATGGCTACACCTTC. The full variable domain, completed using reference TRBV11-2 and TRBJ1-2, is EAGVAQSPRYKIIEKRQSVAFWCNPISGHATLYWYQQILGQGPKLLIQFQNNGVVDDSQLPKDRFSAERLKGVDSTLKIQPAKLEDSAVYLCASSLDRDRVVYGYTFGSGTRLTVV.

The rearrangement links TRBV5-1 to TRBJ2-1; 7 bases agree with TRBD2. J was trimmed by 7 bases and V by 2 bases; bases with no gene match: 6. The CDR3 sequence is 14 residues long. CDR1 SGHRS and CDR2 YFSETQ come from the germline V gene. In DNA form, the CDR3 reads TGCGCCAGCAGCTTCGGAGCGGGGCGGAATGAGCAGTTCTTC. Translation gives CASSFGAGRNEQFF.

This rearrangement joins TRBV12-3 or TRBV12-4 to TRBJ1-1; D is unresolved. V lost 1 base, J lost 7 bases, and 10 bases lay in between. The length of the CDR3 is 13 residues. CDR3 sequence: CASSLGLGFEAFF. The CDR3 DNA sequence: TGTGCCAGCAGTTTAGGACTTGGTTTTGAAGCTTTCTTT.

This clonotype was observed a single time. V is TRBV7-6 and J is TRBJ2-5, with TRBD2 matching 8 bases. Germline V gene lookup returns CDR1 SGHVS and CDR2 FNYEAQ. The CDR3 has 16 residues. With 2 bases clipped from V and 5 bases from J, the junction kept 10 bases outside the gene matches. The CDR3 DNA reads TGTGCCAGCAGCTTACTAGGAGCGGGAGTGGGGGAGACCCAGTACTTC. Translation gives CASSLLGAGVGETQYF.

This sequence joins TRBV7-9 and TRBJ2-7; 10 positions agree with TRBD1. CDR1 is SEHNR, CDR2 FQNEAQ, per germline (reference sequence). V was pared by 3 bases and J by 3 bases, with 11 bases of the junction left unmatched. The CDR3 totals 17 residues. The CDR3 protein is CASSFNREGDRGYEQYF. CDR3 nucleotides: TGTGCCAGCAGCTTTAATAGAGAAGGGGACAGGGGCTACGAGCAGTACTTC.